This T cell receptor beta chain comes out of a study of T cell responses to AZD1222 COVID-19 vaccine. In the study overall: Analyses pooled second doses at about 4 or about 12 weeks.

The study's findings and limits: Epitopes outside B.1.351 and B.1.1.7 mutated regions reportedly drew nearly half of spike TCRs. At study baseline, merely five or six AZD1222 recipients were seropositive.

This clone was counted once. What it recognizes is unknown. The table came from immunoSEQ multiplex PCR; TCRdb's copy has only in-frame clones and leaves some out. Of fewer than 150,000 clones in the sample, 88% are singletons; the top ten hold around 3.3%. V gave up 4 bases and J gave up 2 bases, with 6 bases separating them. From germline, CDR1 is SGHRS and CDR2 YFSETQ. CDR3 size: 12 residues. This chain joins TRBV5-1 and TRBJ2-5; no definite D call. This material consisted of peripheral blood, taken on day 0 of AZD1222 vaccination. This clonotype was obtained from an adult in good health. The CDR3 nucleotides read TGCGCCAGCAGCCGCGAACAAGAGACCCAGTACTTC. This gives the protein CASSREQETQYF.